This entry features one T cell receptor (beta chain) sequence. Antigen: not known. The CDR3 length is 15 residues. Germline assignment: CDR1 SGHNT and CDR2 YYREEE (reference sequence). The V and J ends lost 5 bases and 3 bases, in that order; junction bases with no gene match: 6. The donors were members of the approximately 130-subject validation cohort (separate from the approximately 670-subject first cohort). The method was immunoSEQ multiplex PCR; TCRdb's version includes in-frame clones alone and lacks a portion of them. This sample carries approximately 200,000 clones, around 88% of them seen once, and the ten largest clones take over 2.5%. This sample stems from a study of cytomegalovirus exposure and HLA in healthy donors. The study, taken as a whole, reports: In a later analysis, first-cohort TCR clusters were found to tend to co-occur in the roughly 120 validation repertoires.

The chain couples TRBV5-4 to TRBJ2-7, with 12 bases lining up with TRBD2. The sample consisted of PBMCs. The sequence derives from a woman aged 18-35 years in good health and CMV-seronegative. The CDR3: CASSLGLAGLYEQYF. As DNA, the CDR3 is TGTGCCAGCAGTTTAGGACTAGCGGGACTCTACGAGCAGTACTTC.